This TCR beta chain was observed in a study of cytomegalovirus exposure and HLA in healthy donors. The CDR3 consists of 11 residues. Trimming pared 6 bases from V and 4 bases from J, leaving 10 bases between. Germline CDR1 DFQATT, CDR2 SNEGSKA (reference sequence). PCR amplification relied on 60 Vbeta primers (plus 13 Jbeta primers). Repertoires were generated with immunoSEQ multiplex PCR, while TCRdb's copy carries only in-frame clones and drops some. The table shows under 200,000 clones, with 65% to 75% occurring only once. The sequencing input was PBMCs. The sequence was collected from a girl aged 5-17 years in good health and CMV-seronegative. J is TRBJ2-7 and V is TRBV20-1; D might be TRBD2 (7 bases). This CDR3 is CSAAGTYEQYF. CDR3 sequence (DNA): TGCAGTGCAGCGGGGACATACGAGCAGTACTTC.